The 23 T cell receptor beta chains given below trace back to one sample, sequenced in a study of cytomegalovirus exposure and HLA in healthy donors. TCRdb's table, derived via immunoSEQ multiplex PCR, lists solely in-frame clones and lacks some. The sample has some 290,000 clones; nearly 90% are singletons. Specimen: PBMCs. The receptor source for this set is a man aged 25-45 years in good health and CMV-seronegative.

This rearrangement joins TRBV15 to TRBJ1-2, with TRBD1 matching 9 bases. Per germline, CDR1 LNHNV and CDR2 YYDKDF (reference sequence). The CDR3 loop spans 14 amino acids. V lost 6 bases and J lost 3; bases outside the gene matches: 5. Here the CDR3 DNA reads TGTGCCACCAGATACAGGGGGCAGGACTATGGCTACACCTTC. The encoded protein is CATRYRGQDYGYTF.

V and J are TRBV5-1 and TRBJ2-1; 8 bases match TRBD2. There are 16 residues in the CDR3. Germline CDR1 and CDR2: SGHRS and YFSETQ. Unmatched junction bases numbered 7, after V lost 0 bases and J lost 5 bases. CDR3 sequence reads: CASSLGRAGGNNEQFF. Written as DNA, the CDR3 is TGCGCCAGCAGCTTGGGGAGGGCGGGGGGTAACAATGAGCAGTTCTTC.

The CDR3 is CASSIITTNEKLFF. The CDR3 DNA sequence: TGTGCCAGTAGTATAATCACAACGAACGAAAAACTGTTTTTT. The chain has TRBV19 and TRBJ1-4; D gene uncertain. Germline V gene data show CDR1 as LNHDA and CDR2 as SQIVND (reference sequence). The CDR3 is made up of 14 amino acids. V was shortened by 2 bases and J by 8 bases, with 12 bases between the two germline ends.

This clone was counted a few times. CDR3 nucleotides: TGTGCCAGCAGCGCCGGGACTAGCGGGGGCCTCTACGAGCAGTACTTC. Encoded protein: CASSAGTSGGLYEQYF. The chain carries TRBV5-4 and TRBJ2-7; 14 positions agree with TRBD2. Germline CDR1 SGHNT, CDR2 YYREEE (reference sequence). The CDR3 totals 16 residues. Trimming took 4 bases from V and 3 from J; bases not matched to a gene: 6.

The chain employs TRBV5-4 and TRBJ2-7, with a weak D call TRBD1 (6 bases). V was cut by 4 bases and J by 2 bases, with 16 bases left in between. CDR3 length: 15 residues. Germline V gene lookup returns CDR1 SGHNT and CDR2 YYREEE (reference sequence). CDR3 sequence: CASSLLRQDPYEQYF. DNA of the CDR3: TGTGCCAGCAGCCTGTTACGACAGGATCCCTACGAGCAGTACTTC.

CDR3 DNA sequence: TGTGCCAGCAGCTTGGGGGCCCCCCAAAACATTCAGTACTTC. It specifies CASSLGAPQNIQYF. This sequence joins TRBV5-6 and TRBJ2-4; D gene uncertain. Germline-derived CDR1 and CDR2 are SGHDT and YYEEEE. Trimming stripped 0 bases from V and 5 bases from J, with 9 bases between. The CDR3 has 14 amino acids.

The rearrangement joins TRBV7-2 to TRBJ2-5, with 8 bases that match TRBD2. CDR3 size: 16 residues. Germline trimming cut 2 bases from V and 7 bases from J; bases unmatched to any gene: 12. Germline V lookup: CDR1 SGHTA, CDR2 FQGNSA. The CDR3 nucleotides read TGTGCCAGCAGCTTATTGGCGGGGGGCCCCCCTAGGACCCAGTACTTC. It translates to CASSLLAGGPPRTQYF.

This rearrangement joins TRBV18 to TRBJ2-5; 13 nucleotides agree with TRBD2. Trimming at V came to 4 bases and at J to 4 bases, leaving 9 bases not matched to a gene. The germline V gene encodes CDR1 KGHSH and CDR2 LQKENI. This CDR3 has 17 amino acids. The CDR3: CASSLMTSGGPAETQYF. As DNA, the CDR3 is TGTGCCAGCTCACTGATGACTAGCGGGGGGCCCGCAGAGACCCAGTACTTC. The variable domain in full, completed from reference TRBV18 and TRBJ2-5, reads NAGVMQNPRHLVRRRGQEARLRCSPMKGHSHVYWYRQLPEEGLKFMVYLQKENIIDESGMPKERFSAEFPKEGPSILRIQQVVRGDSAAYFCASSLMTSGGPAETQYFGPGTRLLVL.

This clone came up a few times. The rearrangement joins TRBV18 to TRBJ1-2, with a tentative D call TRBD1 (6 bases). This CDR3 contains 11 residues. V gave up 8 bases and J gave up 8 bases, with 12 bases separating them. CDR1 and CDR2 (germline): KGHSH, LQKENI. The CDR3 protein is CASRQEEGYTF. As DNA, the CDR3 is TGTGCCAGCCGACAGGAAGAAGGCTACACCTTC.

V gene TRBV4-1 combines with J gene TRBJ1-4, with TRBD1 as a possible D gene (6 bases). CDR1 MGHRA and CDR2 YSYEKL come from the germline V gene. Trimming took 4 bases from V and 1 from J, leaving 16 bases between them. The CDR3 runs to 17 residues. In DNA, the CDR3 is TGCGCCAGCAGCCCACAGGGAATTGGGGGAACTAATGAAAAACTGTTTTTT. Amino acid sequence: CASSPQGIGGTNEKLFF.

This clone was recorded only once. The chain carries TRBV7-9 and TRBJ2-7; D is perhaps TRBD2 (6 bases). Trimming stripped 1 base from V and 1 base from J, with 8 bases between. The CDR3 sequence is 14 residues long. Germline-derived CDR1 and CDR2 are SEHNR and FQNEAQ (reference sequence). The CDR3 bases are TGTGCCAGCAGCTTAGTGGGGGGTTCCTACGAGCAGTACTTC. Its protein product is CASSLVGGSYEQYF.

The chain uses TRBV27 and TRBJ1-4; perhaps TRBD1 as D (5 bases). V was pared by 2 bases and J by 6 bases, with 7 bases between. CDR3 length: 13 amino acids. Germline V gene sequence: CDR1 MNHEY, CDR2 SMNVEV (reference sequence). CDR3 in DNA: TGTGCCAGCAGTTTAGGGGGGTATGAAAAACTGTTTTTT. It codes for CASSLGGYEKLFF.

This chain uses TRBV4-1 with TRBJ2-2; 8 bases align to TRBD2. V shed 3 bases and J 0 bases; nucleotides not matched to a gene: 6. Germline CDR1 and CDR2: MGHRA and YSYEKL. The CDR3 covers 17 residues. CDR3 region: CASSQEPGLANTGELFF. In nucleotides, the CDR3 is TGCGCCAGCAGCCAGGAACCGGGACTAGCGAACACCGGGGAGCTGTTTTTT.

V is TRBV6-6 and J is TRBJ1-2, with 9 nucleotides matching TRBD1. With 6 bases clipped from V and 4 bases from J, the junction kept 6 bases outside the gene matches. The CDR3 length is 14 residues. The germline V gene encodes CDR1 MNHNY and CDR2 SVGAGI (reference sequence). This CDR3 is CASRGGQGIYGYTF. Here the CDR3 DNA reads TGTGCCAGCAGAGGGGGACAGGGCATCTATGGCTACACCTTC.

V and J are TRBV10-3 and TRBJ2-7; TRBD2 matches 10 bases. The CDR3 spans 15 residues. CDR1 is ENHRY and CDR2 is SYGVKD in the germline V gene. V shed 6 bases, J shed 0 bases, and the junction held 5 bases outside the gene matches. The CDR3 spells CAIRNSGGTSYEQYF. CDR3 nucleotide sequence: TGTGCCATCAGGAATAGCGGGGGGACCTCCTACGAGCAGTACTTC.

V usage is TRBV4-1 and J usage is TRBJ1-4, with D possibly TRBD1 on 5 matching bases. V was trimmed by 1 base and J by 4 bases, leaving 10 bases between them. The CDR3 contains 15 residues. Germline V gene data show CDR1 as MGHRA and CDR2 as YSYEKL. CDR3 sequence reads: CASSQVGGNNEKLFF. The CDR3 DNA reads TGCGCCAGCAGCCAAGTGGGGGGGAATAATGAAAAACTGTTTTTT.

V and J are TRBV7-2 and TRBJ2-1, with 10 bases aligning to TRBD2. The CDR3 extends over 18 amino acids. V shed 5 bases and J 0 bases; nucleotides not matched to a gene: 10. The germline V gene encodes CDR1 SGHTA and CDR2 FQGNSA. CDR3 DNA sequence: TGTGCCAGCAGCCCCTGGACTAGCGGCGTTAGCTCCTACAATGAGCAGTTCTTC. The encoded protein is CASSPWTSGVSSYNEQFF.

The chain uses TRBV19 and TRBJ2-2; D uncertain. The CDR3 loop spans 14 amino acids. V lost 5 bases and J 1 base, leaving 8 bases between the germline ends. CDR1 and CDR2 from the germline V gene are LNHDA and SQIVND (reference sequence). This chain's CDR3 is CASSPGLNTGELFF. The CDR3, as DNA: TGTGCCAGTAGTCCTGGCTTGAACACCGGGGAGCTGTTTTTT.

The chain has TRBV2 and TRBJ1-6; 8 bases match TRBD1. Looked up from germline, CDR1 is SNHLY and CDR2 is FYNNEI. This CDR3 is 17 amino acids long. Trimming took 6 bases from V and 6 from J; bases not matched to a gene: 13. CDR3 protein: CASRRGTTGVFNSPLHF. The CDR3, as DNA: TGTGCCAGCAGGAGAGGGACGACAGGGGTTTTTAATTCACCCCTCCACTTT.

V and J are TRBV7-9 and TRBJ1-6; D possibly corresponds to TRBD1 (6 bases). V was cut by 5 bases and J by 5 bases, with 13 bases left in between. CDR3 size: 15 residues. CDR1 is SEHNR and CDR2 is FQNEAQ in the germline V gene (reference sequence). The CDR3 bases are TGTGCCAGCAGCGCACACGGGACAAATAATTCACCCCTCCACTTT. Translated, it gives CASSAHGTNNSPLHF.

This clone was found a few times. The sample contains more than one DNA sequence encoding this CDR3. This chain uses TRBV18 with TRBJ1-2; a possible D gene is TRBD1 (5 bases). The ends were cut back, 2 bases at V and 6 bases at J, with 10 bases in the middle. Germline V gene data show CDR1 as KGHSH and CDR2 as LQKENI. The CDR3 consists of 13 residues. The CDR3 spells CASSPSGGNGYTF. Written as DNA, the CDR3 is TGTGCCAGCTCACCAAGTGGGGGGAATGGCTACACCTTC.

The chain uses TRBV5-1 and TRBJ2-7; TRBD1 matches at 8 bases. Germline loops: CDR1 SGHRS, CDR2 YFSETQ. The CDR3 spans 15 residues. The V segment lost 0 bases and the J segment 5 bases; nucleotides outside the gene matches: 7. The DNA for the CDR3 is TGCGCCAGCAGCTTGGCCGGACAGGGTTGGAACGAGCAGTACTTC. Its protein is CASSLAGQGWNEQYF. The variable domain in full, with the rest retrieved from reference TRBV5-1 and TRBJ2-7, is KAGVTQTPRYLIKTRGQQVTLSCSPISGHRSVSWYQQTPGQGLQFLFEYFSETQRNKGNFPGRFSGRQFSNSRSEMNVSTLELGDSALYLCASSLAGQGWNEQYFGPGTRLTVT.

This chain uses TRBV5-1 with TRBJ1-2, with 8 bases identical to TRBD1. The CDR3 loop spans 13 amino acids. J was trimmed by 7 bases and V by 1 base; bases with no gene match: 3. Germline values: CDR1 SGHRS, CDR2 YFSETQ. The CDR3 protein is CASSLRGQAGYTF. CDR3 in DNA: TGCGCCAGCAGCTTGAGGGGACAGGCTGGCTACACCTTC.